The T cell receptor (beta chain) described here comes from a study of blood T cell repertoires in COVID-19. The assay was immunoSEQ multiplex PCR, and TCRdb's table has in-frame clones only and misses some. The table lists a few hundred thousand clones, more than 85% of them singletons. The TCR originated in a woman in her 30s who had recovered from COVID-19. The sample consisted of PBMCs or T cells enriched from blood (not recorded which).

The CDR3 reads CASSLVLGGTNEKLFF. CDR3 bases: TGTGCCAGCAGCTTAGTTCTCGGGGGAACTAATGAAAAACTGTTTTTT. The chain couples TRBV7-9 to TRBJ1-4; a weak D match, TRBD1 (5 bases). In germline, CDR1 is SEHNR, CDR2 FQNEAQ (reference sequence). The CDR3 loop spans 16 amino acids. The V and J ends lost 1 base and 1 base respectively, with 10 bases between them. Full variable domain (outside the CDR3, taken from reference TRBV7-9 and TRBJ1-4): DTGVSQNPRHKITKRGQNVTFRCDPISEHNRLYWYRQTLGQGPEFLTYFQNEAQLEKSRLLSDRFSAERPKGSFSTLEIQRTEQGDSAMYLCASSLVLGGTNEKLFFGSGTQLSVL.